Sequencing of this TCR beta chain was carried out in a study of T cell clonality in common variable immunodeficiency. Control and CVID samples contributed equal amounts of genomic DNA. Profiling relied on immunoSEQ multiplex PCR, and the TCRdb table lists in-frame clones only, not all of them. In total the sample includes about 74,000 clones, none of them seen once. This CDR3 is 13 amino acids long. The junction had 4 bases not matched to a gene; V was cut back by 5 bases and J by 3 bases. Per the germline V gene, CDR1 is DFQATT and CDR2 is SNEGSKA (reference sequence). This clone was picked up many times. Its target is not known. With the read ending 3 residues before the CDR3 end, the germline J gene is used to fill in that end. General study results and limits: CVID subjects shared fewer TCRbeta clones than healthy controls did.

The clonotype comes from a person aged 18 to 69 in good health. J is TRBJ1-5 and V is TRBV20-1, with TRBD1 matching 7 bases. The sequenced sample was peripheral blood mononuclear cells. CDR3: CSASTGPNQPQHF. CDR3 bases read: TGCAGTGCTTCGACAGGGCCCAATCAGCCC.